This is a list of T cell receptor beta chains from one sample in a study of molecular identifiers for immune sequencing clone quantification. Via MiXCR, TCRdb re-called the PCR reads, giving one row per CDR3 protein. The sample consists of approximately 670,000 distinct CDR3 sequences, 20% of them appearing once. Sequencing was carried out using naive CD8+ T cells from blood, with Jurkat cell RNA spiked in. These receptors were taken from a human donor in good health. Some libraries in this study had Jurkat cell RNA spiked in. The CDR3 runs from the conserved cysteine through the conserved F or W. A D gene is named only where the DNA matches it firmly. Clone size is shown for a subset of rows, as once, few, many or a class of expanded clone.

CDR3 DNA	CDR3 protein	V gene	J gene	clone size	D gene
TGTGCCAGCAGTTTTCGTCCCGGGACAGGGACTGGGGCCAACGTCCTGACTTTC	CASSFRPGTGTGANVLTF	TRBV12-3/TRBV12-4	TRBJ2-6	many	TRBD1
TGTGCCAGTAGTCCAGAGATTTTCCGCTACGAGCAGTACTTC	CASSPEIFRYEQYF	TRBV19	TRBJ2-7	NA	NA
TGTGCCAGCAGTTTTGGGGCGGGACTCATGGCCTACGAGCAGTACTTC	CASSFGAGLMAYEQYF	TRBV6-1	TRBJ2-7	NA	NA
TGTGCCAGTAGTATGGTCCTAGAGACCGGGGAGCTGTTTTTT	CASSMVLETGELFF	TRBV19	TRBJ2-2	few	NA
TGCAGTGCTAGAGTTCTATGGGAGAGCTCCTACAATGAGCAGTTCTTC	CSARVLWESSYNEQFF	TRBV20-1	TRBJ2-1	few	NA
TGTGCCAGCAGCCAATACAGCGAGCAGTACTTC	CASSQYSEQYF	TRBV3-1	TRBJ2-7	few	NA
TGTGCCAGCGTGGGACGGGGGGAGACCCAGTACTTC	CASVGRGETQYF	TRBV28	TRBJ2-5	many	NA
TGTGCCAGCAGCTTAGAAGGGAAGGGGGATGGTACAGATACGCAGTATTTT	CASSLEGKGDGTDTQYF	TRBV11-2	TRBJ2-3	many	NA
TGTGCCAGCAGTTTAGACCCCAGGGGCACTGAAGCTTTCTTT	CASSLDPRGTEAFF	TRBV12-3/TRBV12-4	TRBJ1-1	many	NA
TGTGCCAGCAGTTTAAGAAGGAGCTCCTACGAGCAGTACTTC	CASSLRRSSYEQYF	TRBV27	TRBJ2-7	many	NA
TGTGCCAGCAGCCAGGGGATTGGATTCACTGAAGCTTTCTTT	CASSQGIGFTEAFF	TRBV12-3/TRBV12-4	TRBJ1-1	NA	NA
TGTGCCAGCAGCTACGGGACTGGGACGGCCTCCTACGAGCAGTACTTC	CASSYGTGTASYEQYF	TRBV7-9	TRBJ2-7	many	NA
TGCAGCGTCCTAGGGGGGACCGGGGAGCTGTTTTTT	CSVLGGTGELFF	TRBV29-1	TRBJ2-2	many	NA
TGCGCCAGCAGCCAAGCTTCTCCGGGGGAATTAGCCAAAAACATTCAGTACTTC	CASSQASPGELAKNIQYF	TRBV4-1	TRBJ2-4	many	NA
TGTGCCAGCAGTTACGGGCAGGGCGGAAATCAGCCCCAGCATTTT	CASSYGQGGNQPQHF	TRBV6-2/TRBV6-3	TRBJ1-5	many	NA
TGTGCCAGCAGATCGACAGGGACAAGCGACGAGCAGTACTTC	CASRSTGTSDEQYF	TRBV2	TRBJ2-7	few	TRBD1
TGTGCCAGCAGTTTCCCCCACTCCCTCCCGAACACTGAAGCTTTCTTT	CASSFPHSLPNTEAFF	TRBV28	TRBJ1-1	many	NA
TGTGCCAGCAGACAACAGGGGGCCGGCGGGGAGCTGTTTTTT	CASRQQGAGGELFF	TRBV5-6	TRBJ2-2	NA	TRBD1